What follows describes a single TCR beta chain. In germline, CDR1 is SGDLS, CDR2 YYNGEE. Trimming took 4 bases from V and 8 from J, leaving 15 bases between them. The CDR3 consists of 13 residues. The record originates from a study of blood T cell repertoires in COVID-19. Across about two dozen US areas, participants ranged in age from 18 to 89 years. Participants reported their clinical history, and cohort assignment relied on those reports. This table comes from immunoSEQ multiplex PCR, and its TCRdb copy is limited to in-frame clones, with some not included. The sample records about 310,000 clones, 85% being singletons.

This clonotype originated in a woman aged 25 to 39 who had been exposed to COVID-19. The sample consisted of PBMCs or T cells enriched from blood (not recorded which). This sequence joins TRBV9 and TRBJ1-2; no clear D gene. For the CDR3, the DNA is TGTGCCAGCAGCCCCCACCCGGGAGGGGGCTACACCTTC. Translating gives CASSPHPGGGYTF.